This is a list of T cell receptor beta chains from one sample in a study of human T cells and chemical hapten exposure. TCRdb passed the RACE reads through MiXCR, listing each CDR3 protein once. This sample has approximately 79,000 distinct CDR3 sequences, with approximately 10% found just once. The specimen comprised whole blood, sampled in connection with sensitization to the hapten diphenylcyclopropenone (DPC). The receptors come from a woman between 45 and 65 years old with alopecia areata. Some clones in this sample may be carry-over from other donors' samples. Both conserved end residues are part of each CDR3. D genes are given only for firm matches. The size entry is marked missing in some rows and otherwise reads once, few, many or a size class.

CDR3 protein	CDR3 DNA	J gene	clone size	V gene	D gene
CASRAGSSTDTQYF	TGTGCCAGTAGGGCGGGCAGTAGCACAGATACGCAGTATTTT	TRBJ2-3	few	TRBV19	-
CSVDRQGSYEQYF	TGCAGCGTTGACCGGCAGGGCTCCTACGAGCAGTACTTC	TRBJ2-7	few	TRBV29-1	-
CASSFIQGGYEQYF	TGTGCCAGCAGCTTCATCCAGGGGGGCTACGAGCAGTACTTC	TRBJ2-7	-	TRBV7-2	-
CASSEEDRGSTYNEQFF	TGTGCCAGCAGCGAAGAAGACAGGGGCAGTACCTACAATGAGCAGTTCTTC	TRBJ2-1	few	TRBV11-3	TRBD1
CASSLPGLASNNEQFF	TGTGCCAGCAGCTTGCCGGGACTAGCTTCTAACAATGAGCAGTTCTTC	TRBJ2-1	many	TRBV13	TRBD2
CSAPPDSQSYNEQFF	TGCAGTGCTCCTCCGGACAGCCAATCCTACAATGAGCAGTTCTTC	TRBJ2-1	many	TRBV20-1	-
CASSFLLDRAYEQYF	TGTGCCAGCAGTTTCCTTCTGGACAGGGCCTACGAGCAGTACTTC	TRBJ2-7	-	TRBV6-6	TRBD1
CASRTGTTGANVLTF	TGTGCCAGCAGGACAGGGACGACTGGGGCCAACGTCCTGACTTTC	TRBJ2-6	few	TRBV6-2/TRBV6-3	TRBD1
CASSQPGRDKDTQYF	TGTGCCAGCAGCCAACCAGGACGGGACAAGGATACGCAGTATTTT	TRBJ2-3	few	TRBV3-1	-
CASSLYRGQGYTF	TGTGCCAGCAGTTTATACAGGGGGCAAGGCTACACCTTC	TRBJ1-2	-	TRBV28	TRBD1
CASSSRLLAGDTGELFF	TGTGCCAGCAGCTCCCGACTGTTAGCGGGAGATACCGGGGAGCTGTTTTTT	TRBJ2-2	many	TRBV11-2	TRBD2
CASTGTRESYETQYF	TGTGCCAGCACCGGGACTAGGGAATCTTACGAGACCCAGTACTTC	TRBJ2-5	few	TRBV12-3/TRBV12-4	TRBD2
CASSLTTGISHTQYF	TGTGCCAGCAGTCTCACCACCGGGATCAGCCATACGCAGTATTTT	TRBJ2-3	few	TRBV28	-
CTSSQDRDWDGSYNSPLHF	TGCACCAGCAGCCAAGATCGGGACTGGGACGGCTCCTATAATTCACCCCTCCACTTT	TRBJ1-6	-	TRBV1	-
CASNTGLAGGKNTGELFF	TGTGCCAGCAACACGGGACTAGCGGGAGGCAAGAACACCGGGGAGCTGTTTTTT	TRBJ2-2	many	TRBV27	TRBD2
CASSDPSGNYEQYF	TGTGCCAGCAGTGACCCCAGCGGGAACTACGAGCAGTACTTC	TRBJ2-7	few	TRBV6-6	TRBD2
CATSDPLAGGPDTQYF	TGTGCCACCAGTGATCCTTTAGCGGGAGGGCCAGATACGCAGTATTTT	TRBJ2-3	many	TRBV24-1	TRBD2
CSAGAGQPNEKLFF	TGCAGCGCCGGAGCGGGACAGCCGAATGAAAAACTGTTTTTT	TRBJ1-4	-	TRBV29-1	TRBD1
CSVRGRADSYEQYF	TGCAGCGTCCGAGGCCGAGCGGACTCCTACGAGCAGTACTTC	TRBJ2-7	once	TRBV29-1	-
CASSPRLAGGPSDTQYF	TGTGCCAGCAGCCCCCGACTAGCGGGAGGGCCCTCAGATACGCAGTATTTT	TRBJ2-3	-	TRBV7-2	TRBD2
CASSNRVRGTDTQYF	TGTGCCAGCAGCAACAGGGTGAGGGGCACAGATACGCAGTATTTT	TRBJ2-3	few	TRBV7-6	-
CASSPGTGARGEQYF	TGTGCCAGCAGTCCCGGGACCGGGGCCCGGGGCGAGCAGTACTTC	TRBJ2-7	-	TRBV12-3/TRBV12-4	-
CASSLIEGYEQYF	TGTGCCAGCTCACTCATCGAGGGGTACGAGCAGTACTTC	TRBJ2-7	many	TRBV18	-
CASRRASTDTQYF	TGTGCCAGCAGGCGAGCTAGCACAGATACGCAGTATTTT	TRBJ2-3	few	TRBV28	-
CASSLDRVVLYEQYF	TGTGCCAGCTCGCTGGACAGGGTGGTTCTCTACGAGCAGTACTTC	TRBJ2-7	-	TRBV18	TRBD1
CASSSRGARYEQYF	TGTGCCAGCAGCTCGAGGGGGGCAAGGTACGAGCAGTACTTC	TRBJ2-7	-	TRBV7-2	-
CASSALDRGRENQPQHF	TGTGCCAGCAGTGCCCTGGACAGGGGGCGCGAAAATCAGCCCCAGCATTTT	TRBJ1-5	few	TRBV27	TRBD1
CASSFEGVGNIQYF	TGCGCCAGCAGCTTTGAGGGAGTCGGAAACATTCAGTACTTC	TRBJ2-4	few	TRBV5-1	-
CASSPSGPPYEQYF	TGTGCCAGCTCACCATCGGGCCCCCCCTACGAGCAGTACTTC	TRBJ2-7	few	TRBV18	-
CASSAGLAGGRYEQYF	TGTGCCAGCAGTGCGGGACTAGCGGGAGGGCGGTACGAGCAGTACTTC	TRBJ2-7	-	TRBV12-3/TRBV12-4	TRBD2
CASSELAGALDEQFF	TGTGCCAGCAGTGAATTGGCGGGAGCGCTCGATGAGCAGTTCTTC	TRBJ2-1	many	TRBV6-1	TRBD2
CASRSHPGTAAGRDTQYF	TGTGCCAGCAGATCCCACCCAGGGACGGCGGCTGGGAGGGATACGCAGTATTTT	TRBJ2-3	-	TRBV12-3/TRBV12-4	-
CASSLGRMNEKLFF	TGTGCCAGCTCCCTAGGACGGATGAATGAAAAACTGTTTTTT	TRBJ1-4	few	TRBV6-6	-
CASSQQVGGNQPQHF	TGTGCCAGCAGCCAACAGGTTGGTGGCAATCAGCCCCAGCATTTT	TRBJ1-5	-	TRBV6-5	-
CASSLDPPRTSGVTDTQYF	TGTGCCAGCAGCTTAGATCCTCCCCGGACTAGCGGCGTCACAGATACGCAGTATTTT	TRBJ2-3	-	TRBV7-2	TRBD2
CASSPSQGDNSPLHF	TGTGCCAGCAGTCCCTCTCAGGGCGATAATTCACCCCTCCACTTT	TRBJ1-6	few	TRBV6-5	-
CASSLGARQETQYF	TGTGCCAGCAGCCTCGGGGCCCGGCAAGAGACCCAGTACTTC	TRBJ2-5	many	TRBV7-2	-
CASSPRTATNEKLFF	TGTGCCAGCTCACCACGGACAGCAACTAATGAAAAACTGTTTTTT	TRBJ1-4	few	TRBV18	-
CASSLASGRVSGEQYF	TGTGCCAGCAGCTTAGCGTCCGGTAGGGTGTCGGGCGAGCAGTACTTC	TRBJ2-7	-	TRBV7-2	-
CASSYCPLARNTGELFF	TGTGCCAGCAGTTATTGCCCTCTGGCCCGGAACACCGGGGAGCTGTTTTTT	TRBJ2-2	few	TRBV6-9	-
CASSQEGLAGVDTQYF	TGTGCCAGCAGCCAAGAAGGTCTAGCGGGAGTGGATACGCAGTATTTT	TRBJ2-3	few	TRBV3-1	TRBD2
CSVSTTGGRGNEQFF	TGCAGCGTGTCCACGACCGGGGGGAGAGGAAATGAGCAGTTCTTC	TRBJ2-1	-	TRBV29-1	TRBD2
CASSGALNYGYTF	TGTGCCAGCAGTGGAGCACTAAACTATGGCTACACCTTC	TRBJ1-2	many	TRBV2	-
CASSRTGGVGEKLFF	TGTGCCAGCAGCCGTACAGGGGGCGTGGGTGAAAAACTGTTTTTT	TRBJ1-4	few	TRBV6-1	TRBD1
CSVGLGGYVEQYF	TGCAGCGTTGGCCTCGGGGGATACGTCGAGCAGTACTTC	TRBJ2-7	few	TRBV29-1	-
CASSAGSGRGEQYF	TGTGCCAGCAGTGCTGGTAGCGGGAGAGGGGAGCAGTACTTC	TRBJ2-7	-	TRBV2	TRBD2
CASSGTSGTTYNEQFF	TGCGCCAGCAGCGGAACTAGCGGGACTACATACAATGAGCAGTTCTTC	TRBJ2-1	-	TRBV5-1	TRBD2
CASSPVGSGGSSYEQYF	TGTGCCAGCAGCCCGGTAGGGAGTGGCGGGAGCTCCTACGAGCAGTACTTC	TRBJ2-7	-	TRBV9	TRBD2
CSVGAGARQYF	TGCAGCGTTGGGGCGGGCGCCCGCCAGTACTTC	TRBJ2-7	many	TRBV29-1	-
CASSLVSRVYTEAFF	TGTGCCAGCAGTTTGGTGTCTAGAGTATACACTGAAGCTTTCTTT	TRBJ1-1	many	TRBV12-3/TRBV12-4	-
CSARSGISKNIQYF	TGCAGTGCTAGGAGCGGGATCTCCAAAAACATTCAGTACTTC	TRBJ2-4	many	TRBV20-1	TRBD2
CASSHPTWTEAFF	TGTGCCAGCAGCCATCCTACTTGGACTGAAGCTTTCTTT	TRBJ1-1	few	TRBV3-1	-
CASSLWETGVKYEQYF	TGTGCCAGCAGCTTATGGGAAACAGGGGTAAAATACGAGCAGTACTTC	TRBJ2-7	many	TRBV7-2	TRBD1
CSVQGVDEKLFF	TGCAGCGTCCAGGGAGTGGATGAAAAACTGTTTTTT	TRBJ1-4	many	TRBV29-1	-
CASSPSNSGANVLTF	TGTGCCAGCTCACCAAGCAACTCTGGGGCCAACGTCCTGACTTTC	TRBJ2-6	few	TRBV18	-
CSARQGGYNSPLHF	TGCAGTGCCAGACAGGGAGGCTATAATTCACCCCTCCACTTT	TRBJ1-6	few	TRBV20-1	TRBD1
CASSLAVAGVYEQFF	TGTGCCAGCAGCTTAGCGGTAGCGGGAGTATATGAGCAGTTCTTC	TRBJ2-1	few	TRBV7-2	TRBD2
CASSLGGAGGNYEQYF	TGTGCCAGCAGCTTAGGGGGAGCTGGGGGCAACTACGAGCAGTACTTC	TRBJ2-7	-	TRBV7-8	-